The next 6 T cell receptor beta chains were all read from a single sample in a study of blood T cell repertoires in COVID-19. Assay used: immunoSEQ multiplex PCR; TCRdb lists only in-frame clones, some missing. Among over 55,000 clones, roughly 85% were seen once, and the ten largest hold approximately 19%. Sequenced sample: peripheral blood. The receptors were gathered from a woman older than 75 with acute or convalescent COVID-19.

The rearrangement uses TRBV24-1 and TRBJ2-3; D remains ambiguous. V was cut by 4 bases and J by 4 bases, with 17 bases left in between. Germline CDR1 and CDR2: KGHDR and SFDVKD. This CDR3 is built from 16 residues. CDR3: CATSDPVQLGADTQYF. The CDR3 DNA follows: TGTGCCACCAGTGACCCGGTCCAGCTGGGCGCAGATACGCAGTATTTT.

V is TRBV9 and J is TRBJ2-1; TRBD2 might be the D (5 bases). The CDR3 runs 15 residues. Trimming took 2 bases from V and 9 from J, leaving 18 bases between them. Germline V CDR1 and CDR2: SGDLS, YYNGEE. The CDR3 sequence is CASSVGGVHNGEQFF. Here the CDR3 DNA reads TGTGCCAGCAGCGTTGGAGGTGTACATAATGGTGAGCAGTTCTTC.

Only a few counts were recorded for this clone. The chain is built from TRBV5-4 and TRBJ1-3, with unresolved D. Per germline, CDR1 SGHNT and CDR2 YYREEE (reference sequence). Trimming removed 0 bases at V and 8 bases at J, with 12 bases between. The CDR3 runs 14 residues. The CDR3 region is CASSLGPGSDTIYF. In nucleotides, the CDR3 is TGTGCCAGCAGCTTGGGACCCGGGTCAGACACCATATATTTT.

This sequence joins TRBV18 and TRBJ1-2; perhaps TRBD1 as D (5 bases). The CDR3 consists of 13 residues. Germline V gives CDR1 KGHSH, CDR2 LQKENI. V gave up 1 base and J gave up 8 bases, with 11 bases separating them. CDR3 loop: CASSPLDSEGYTF. Here the CDR3 DNA reads TGTGCCAGCTCACCACTCGACAGTGAAGGCTACACCTTC.

The rearrangement links TRBV3-1 (or the pseudogene TRBV3-2) to TRBJ1-3; 9 bases line up with TRBD1. CDR3 length: 17 amino acids. The germline gives CDR1 LGHDT, CDR2 YNNKEL (reference sequence). Losses at the gene ends were 4 bases for V and 0 bases for J; bases not matched to a gene: 7. The CDR3 sequence is CASSRRTGANSGNTIYF. Written as DNA, the CDR3 is TGTGCCAGCAGCCGCCGGACAGGGGCGAACTCTGGAAACACCATATATTTT.

This clone was seen a few times. The V gene is TRBV29-1, the J gene TRBJ2-7; the match to TRBD2 covers 7 bases. After removal of 7 bases from V and 2 bases from J, the junction contained 14 bases not matched to a gene. CDR1 is SQVTM, CDR2 ANQGSEA, per germline. This CDR3 spans 15 amino acids. The CDR3 loop is CSAGLGERDTYEQYF. CDR3 DNA sequence: TGCAGCGCGGGGCTCGGGGAGCGGGATACCTACGAGCAGTACTTC.